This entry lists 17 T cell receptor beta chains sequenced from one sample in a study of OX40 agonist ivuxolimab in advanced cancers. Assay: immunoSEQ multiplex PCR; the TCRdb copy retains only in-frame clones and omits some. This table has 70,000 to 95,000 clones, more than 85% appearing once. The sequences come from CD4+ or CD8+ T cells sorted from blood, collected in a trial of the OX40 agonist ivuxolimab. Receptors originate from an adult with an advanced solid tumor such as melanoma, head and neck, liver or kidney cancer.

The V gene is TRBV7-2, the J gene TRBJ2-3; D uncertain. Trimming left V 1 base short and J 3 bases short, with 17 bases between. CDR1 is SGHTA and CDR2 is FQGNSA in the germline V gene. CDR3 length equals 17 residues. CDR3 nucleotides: TGTGCCAGCAGCTTAGTAGAGGCCTTTTTGGGGACAGATACGCAGTATTTT. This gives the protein CASSLVEAFLGTDTQYF.

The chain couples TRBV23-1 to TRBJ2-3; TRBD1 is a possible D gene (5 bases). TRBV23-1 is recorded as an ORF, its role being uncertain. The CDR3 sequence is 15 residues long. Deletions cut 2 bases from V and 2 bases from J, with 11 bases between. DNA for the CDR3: TGCGCCAGCAGTCAAGCAGGGCTGAACACAGATACGCAGTATTTT. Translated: CASSQAGLNTDTQYF.

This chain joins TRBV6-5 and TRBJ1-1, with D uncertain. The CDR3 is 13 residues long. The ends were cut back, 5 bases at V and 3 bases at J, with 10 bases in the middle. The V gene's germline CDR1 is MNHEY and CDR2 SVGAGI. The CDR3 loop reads CASSERLDTEAFF. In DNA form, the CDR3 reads TGTGCCAGCAGTGAAAGGTTAGACACTGAAGCTTTCTTT.

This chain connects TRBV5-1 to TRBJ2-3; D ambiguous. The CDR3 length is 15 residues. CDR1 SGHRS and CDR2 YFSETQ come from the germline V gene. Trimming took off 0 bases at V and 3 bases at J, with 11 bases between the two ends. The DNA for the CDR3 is TGCGCCAGCAGCTTGGCTAACCCTACGACAGATACGCAGTATTTT. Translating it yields CASSLANPTTDTQYF.

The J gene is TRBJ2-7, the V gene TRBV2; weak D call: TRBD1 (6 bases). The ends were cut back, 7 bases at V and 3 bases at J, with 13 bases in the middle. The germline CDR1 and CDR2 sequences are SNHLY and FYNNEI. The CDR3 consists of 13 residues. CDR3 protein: CASTRDTDYEQYF. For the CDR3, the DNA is TGTGCCAGCACCCGGGACACCGACTACGAGCAGTACTTC.

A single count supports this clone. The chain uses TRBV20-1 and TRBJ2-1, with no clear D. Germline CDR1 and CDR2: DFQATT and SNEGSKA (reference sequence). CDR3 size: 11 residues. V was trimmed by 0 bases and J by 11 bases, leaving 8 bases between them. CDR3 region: CSARDYPKQFF. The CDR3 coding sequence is TGCAGTGCTAGAGATTACCCGAAGCAGTTCTTC.

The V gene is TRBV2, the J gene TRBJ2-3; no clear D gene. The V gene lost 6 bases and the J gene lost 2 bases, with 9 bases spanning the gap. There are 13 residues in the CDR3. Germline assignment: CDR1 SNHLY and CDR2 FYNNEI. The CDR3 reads CASSPPFTDTQYF. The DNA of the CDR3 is TGTGCCAGCAGCCCGCCCTTCACAGATACGCAGTATTTT.

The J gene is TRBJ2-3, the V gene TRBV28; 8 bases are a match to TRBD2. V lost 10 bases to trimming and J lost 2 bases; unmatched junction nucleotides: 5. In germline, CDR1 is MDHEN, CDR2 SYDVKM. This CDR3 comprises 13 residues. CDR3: CATLAGTTDTQYF. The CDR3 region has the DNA TGTGCCACCTTAGCGGGGACCACAGATACGCAGTATTTT.

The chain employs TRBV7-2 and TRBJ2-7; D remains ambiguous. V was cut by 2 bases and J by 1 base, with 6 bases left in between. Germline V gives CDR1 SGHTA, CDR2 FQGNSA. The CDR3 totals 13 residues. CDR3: CASSLWHSYEQYF. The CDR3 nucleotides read TGTGCCAGCAGCTTATGGCATTCCTACGAGCAGTACTTC.

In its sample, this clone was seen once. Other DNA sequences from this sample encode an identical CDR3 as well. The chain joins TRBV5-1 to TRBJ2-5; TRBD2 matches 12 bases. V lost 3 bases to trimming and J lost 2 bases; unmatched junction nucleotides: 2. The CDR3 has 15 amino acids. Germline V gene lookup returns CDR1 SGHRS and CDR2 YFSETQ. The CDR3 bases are TGCGCCAGCAGCTCCGGACTAGCGGGACAAGAGACCCAGTACTTC. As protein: CASSSGLAGQETQYF.

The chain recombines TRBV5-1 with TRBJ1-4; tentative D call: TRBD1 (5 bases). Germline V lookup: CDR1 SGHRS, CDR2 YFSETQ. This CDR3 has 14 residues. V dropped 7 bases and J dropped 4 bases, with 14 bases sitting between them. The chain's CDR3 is CASHLGGGNEKLFF. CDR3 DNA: TGCGCCAGCCACCTCGGGGGGGGTAATGAAAAACTGTTTTTT.

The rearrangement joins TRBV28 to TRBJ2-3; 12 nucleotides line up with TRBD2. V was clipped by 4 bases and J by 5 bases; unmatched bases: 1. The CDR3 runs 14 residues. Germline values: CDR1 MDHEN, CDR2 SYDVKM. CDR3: CASSSGLAGDTQYF. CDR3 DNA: TGTGCCAGCAGTTCGGGACTAGCGGGAGATACGCAGTATTTT.

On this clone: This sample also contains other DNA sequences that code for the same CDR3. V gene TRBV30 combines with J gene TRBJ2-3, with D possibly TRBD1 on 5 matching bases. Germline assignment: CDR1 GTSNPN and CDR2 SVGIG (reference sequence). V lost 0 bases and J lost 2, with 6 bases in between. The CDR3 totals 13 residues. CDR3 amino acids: CAWSVRVTDTQYF. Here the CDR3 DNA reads TGTGCCTGGAGTGTCAGGGTCACAGATACGCAGTATTTT.

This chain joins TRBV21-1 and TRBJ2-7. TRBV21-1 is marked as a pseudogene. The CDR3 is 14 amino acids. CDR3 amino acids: CASSQGWTSYEQYF. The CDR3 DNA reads TGTGCCAGCAGCCAAGGGTGGACCTCCTACGAGCAGTACTTC.

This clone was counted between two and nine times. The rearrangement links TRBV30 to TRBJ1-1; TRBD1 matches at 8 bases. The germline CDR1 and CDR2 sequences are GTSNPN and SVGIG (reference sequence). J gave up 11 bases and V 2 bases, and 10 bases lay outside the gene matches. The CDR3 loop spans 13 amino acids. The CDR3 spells CAWSRGTGQGAFF. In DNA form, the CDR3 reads TGTGCCTGGAGTCGGGGGACAGGCCAGGGGGCTTTCTTT.

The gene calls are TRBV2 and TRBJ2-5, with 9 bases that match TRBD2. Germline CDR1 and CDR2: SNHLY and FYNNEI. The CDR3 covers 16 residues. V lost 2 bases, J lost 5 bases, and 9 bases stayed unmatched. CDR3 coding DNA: TGTGCCAGCAGTGAATTTGGTAGCGGGAGCGGGGAGACCCAGTACTTC. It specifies CASSEFGSGSGETQYF.

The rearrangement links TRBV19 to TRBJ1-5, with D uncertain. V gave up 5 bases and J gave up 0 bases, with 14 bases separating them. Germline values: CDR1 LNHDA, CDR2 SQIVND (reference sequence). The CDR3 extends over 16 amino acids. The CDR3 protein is CASSVPPGYSNQPQHF. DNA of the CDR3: TGTGCCAGTAGTGTCCCCCCGGGGTATAGCAATCAGCCCCAGCATTTT.